The entry below gives a single T cell receptor (beta chain) sequence along with its context. The data were taken from a study of T cells in Graves' hyperthyroidism and ophthalmopathy. From RNA transcripts, TCR beta CDR3 regions were amplified. Researchers ran a first-round RT-PCR on the TCR CDR3 using the HTBI primer set. One entry per CDR3 protein, called by TCRdb with MiXCR from the multiplex PCR reads. Counted here are just under 750,000 distinct CDR3 sequences, about 35% occurring once; the ten biggest clones make up roughly 31%. From germline, CDR1 is MGHRA and CDR2 YSYEKL. The CDR3 covers 15 residues. After removal of 1 base from V and 6 bases from J, the junction contained 7 bases not matched to a gene.

J is TRBJ1-2 and V is TRBV4-1; 8 bases line up with TRBD1. The source material was blood. The sequence was obtained from a woman aged 40 to 55 with Graves' hyperthyroidism. The CDR3 region is CASSQGVGQGHGYTF. DNA for the CDR3: TGCGCCAGCAGCCAAGGTGTTGGACAGGGCCATGGCTACACCTTC.